The 22 T cell receptor beta chains listed next were all sequenced from one sample in a study of regulatory T cells in long-lasting Graves disease. Investigators prepared the TCR beta libraries by applying iRepertoire HTBI primers and Arm-PCR of CDR3 regions. Each CDR3 protein gets one entry after TCRdb re-called the multiplex PCR reads with MiXCR. The sample has 450,000 to 500,000 distinct CDR3 sequences, 15% to 20% seen once. The time point is: newly diagnosed GD, antithyroid drugs for less than 3 months. RNA isolated from PBMCs was used to make the TCR library. These records were also assigned to another study, of T cells in Graves' hyperthyroidism and ophthalmopathy.

Source: peripheral blood mononuclear cells (PBMCs), taken at new diagnosis, from a patient treated with antithyroid drugs. The receptor set was obtained from a man between 40 and 49 years old with Graves disease.

The table lists this clonotype with a few counts. This rearrangement joins TRBV7-9 to TRBJ2-7; 8 nucleotides agree with TRBD2. Per germline, CDR1 SEHNR and CDR2 FQNEAQ (reference sequence). This CDR3 is built from 13 residues. After removal of 3 bases from V and 7 bases from J, the junction contained 5 bases not matched to a gene. CDR3 amino acids: CASSFPGGGEQYF. CDR3 DNA: TGTGCCAGCAGCTTCCCGGGGGGGGGGGAGCAGTACTTC.

This clonotype was seen many times. Sequence at one end of the junction differs from germline and may be a read error. The V call is TRBV2, the J call TRBJ2-5, with D maybe TRBD2 (6 bases). There are 10 residues in the CDR3. Germline assignment: CDR1 SNHLY and CDR2 FYNNEI. The CDR3 region has the DNA TGTGCCACCTACCGGGGGTCGGGCCACTTC. Translation: CATYRGSGHF.

The V call is TRBV5-6, the J call TRBJ2-1; 8 nucleotides line up with TRBD1. CDR3 length equals 14 residues. In germline, CDR1 is SGHDT, CDR2 YYEEEE. The V gene end was trimmed by 4 bases and the J gene end by 5 bases; junction bases not matched to a gene: 5. As DNA, the CDR3 is TGTGCCAGCAGCCCAACAGGGGGGAACAATGAGCAGTTCTTC. It encodes CASSPTGGNNEQFF.

This clonotype appeared a few times. The J gene is TRBJ2-2, the V gene TRBV7-2, with TRBD1 matching 8 bases. Germline V gene data show CDR1 as SGHTA and CDR2 as FQGNSA. V trimming: 2 bases; J trimming: 7 bases; junction bases outside the gene matches: 9. The CDR3 sequence is 16 residues long. CDR3 amino acids: CASSLLGRGLVGELFF. CDR3 DNA: TGTGCCAGCAGCTTACTTGGCAGGGGGCTGGTCGGGGAGCTGTTTTTT.

This clonotype was detected ten times or more. V gene TRBV20-1 combines with J gene TRBJ2-1; 9 bases agree with TRBD1. V shed 3 bases and J 0 bases; nucleotides not matched to a gene: 0. CDR1 and CDR2 from the germline V gene are DFQATT and SNEGSKA (reference sequence). This CDR3 has 14 residues. This chain's CDR3 is CSARTGGSYNEQFF. For the CDR3, the DNA is TGCAGTGCTAGGACAGGGGGCTCCTACAATGAGCAGTTCTTC.

In the case of this clonotype: This sequence may be a read error, since a much larger clone differs from it by one base. CDR3 sequence reads: CASSREPSGNTDTQYF. The CDR3 nucleotides are TGTGCCAGCAGCCGGGAGCCTAGCGGAAACACAGATACGCAGTATTTT. This sequence joins TRBV5-8 and TRBJ2-3; 7 nucleotides match TRBD2. V shed 4 bases, J shed 2 bases, and the junction held 10 bases outside the gene matches. The CDR3 sequence is 16 residues long. The germline V gene has CDR1 SGHTS and CDR2 YDEGEE.

This clonotype was seen ten or more times. The chain couples TRBV11-1 to TRBJ1-1, with a possible D match to TRBD1 (5 bases). Germline assignment: CDR1 SGHAT and CDR2 FQDESV (reference sequence). The CDR3 is 13 amino acids. Trimming took off 4 bases at V and 0 bases at J, with 6 bases between the two ends. As DNA, the CDR3 is TGTGCCAGCAGCTGGGACCTGAACACTGAAGCTTTCTTT. It yields the protein CASSWDLNTEAFF.

This clonotype was observed many times. V and J are TRBV20-1 and TRBJ2-5; possibly TRBD1 or TRBD2 for D (6 bases each). CDR1 and CDR2 (germline): DFQATT, SNEGSKA (reference sequence). The V gene lost 2 bases and the J gene lost 7 bases, with 14 bases spanning the gap. This CDR3 is 13 amino acids long. The CDR3 DNA follows: TGCAGTGCTAGAAAAGGGGGGTCCGGGACCCAGTACTTC. This translates into CSARKGGSGTQYF.

There are many counts of this clonotype. The genes are TRBV14 and TRBJ1-1, with 7 bases that match TRBD1. J lost 5 bases, V lost 1 base, and 7 bases had no gene match. Germline V gene lookup returns CDR1 SGHDN and CDR2 FVKESK. The CDR3 extends over 15 amino acids. CDR3 residues: CASSQGRGLWTEAFF. The CDR3 coding sequence is TGTGCCAGCAGCCAAGGGAGGGGGCTCTGGACTGAAGCTTTCTTT.

This clonotype has at least ten counts. This chain uses TRBV2 with TRBJ2-1; 8 nucleotides line up with TRBD2. J was trimmed by 2 bases and V by 2 bases; bases with no gene match: 5. The germline V gene encodes CDR1 SNHLY and CDR2 FYNNEI. CDR3 length: 16 amino acids. CDR3 sequence reads: CASSEQLAGAYNEQFF. CDR3 DNA: TGTGCCAGCAGTGAACAGCTAGCGGGTGCCTACAATGAGCAGTTCTTC.

This rearrangement joins TRBV14 to TRBJ1-2; unclear D gene. Trimming cost V 10 bases and J 5 bases, with 11 bases left between them. This CDR3 contains 11 residues. CDR1 SGHDN and CDR2 FVKESK come from the germline V gene. CDR3 region: CATRGQYGYTF. DNA of the CDR3: TGTGCCACCCGAGGGCAGTATGGCTACACCTTC.

This clonotype was picked up many times. This chain joins TRBV2 and TRBJ2-5, with D perhaps matching TRBD2 (5 bases). Germline assignment: CDR1 SNHLY and CDR2 FYNNEI. V lost 7 bases and J lost 5, with 8 bases in between. This CDR3 is 11 amino acids long. CDR3 sequence (DNA): TGTGCCAGCACGGGGTACGAGACCCAGTACTTC. Translated: CASTGYETQYF.

This clonotype appeared many times. This chain joins TRBV5-5 and TRBJ2-4, with D perhaps being TRBD1 or TRBD2 (5 bases each). The CDR3 runs to 16 residues. Between the trimmed V and J ends, which lost 2 bases and 6 bases, there was a span of 18 bases. Germline assignment: CDR1 SGHKS and CDR2 YYEKEE (reference sequence). In DNA, the CDR3 is TGTGCCAGCAGCTTTAACGAGGGGATTTCTCGAAACATTCAGTACTTC. Its translation: CASSFNEGISRNIQYF. Full variable domain (remainder filled in from reference TRBV5-5 and TRBJ2-4): DAGVTQSPTHLIKTRGQQVTLRCSPISGHKSVSWYQQVLGQGPQFIFQYYEKEERGRGNFPDRFSARQFPNYSSELNVNALLLGDSALYLCASSFNEGISRNIQYFGAGTRLSVL.

This clonotype was recorded many times. The gene calls are TRBV6-5 and TRBJ2-7; unclear D gene. From germline, CDR1 is MNHEY and CDR2 SVGAGI. Trimming removed 4 bases from V and 2 bases from J, with 12 bases in between. The CDR3 spans 14 residues. The CDR3 DNA sequence: TGTGCCAGCAGTTCCCTCTCCCGTCCCTACGAGCAGTACTTC. Translation gives CASSSLSRPYEQYF.

The J gene is TRBJ2-2, the V gene TRBV24-1, with TRBD1 matching over 7 bases. The CDR3 runs to 13 residues. J lost 5 bases, V lost 7 bases, and 3 bases had no gene match. The germline V gene has CDR1 KGHDR and CDR2 SFDVKD. Here the CDR3 DNA reads TGTGCCACCAGGACAGGGTTAACCGGGGAGCTGTTTTTT. Its translation: CATRTGLTGELFF.

This clonotype was picked up many times. The V and J genes are TRBV2 and TRBJ2-4, with 9 bases matching TRBD1. The CDR3 runs to 15 residues. Losses at the gene ends were 6 bases for V and 3 bases for J; bases not matched to a gene: 6. Germline V gene data show CDR1 as SNHLY and CDR2 as FYNNEI. The CDR3 nucleotides are TGTGCCAGCAGCGGACAGGGGATCGGCAAAAACATTCAGTACTTC. Amino acid sequence: CASSGQGIGKNIQYF.

This clonotype was counted once. This could be a read error, since a much larger clone is one nucleotide away. V and J are TRBV11-2 and TRBJ2-1; 9 nucleotides match TRBD1. With V trimmed by 4 bases and J by 2 bases, 6 bases remained unmatched. CDR3 size: 16 residues. Germline V gene lookup returns CDR1 SGHAT and CDR2 FQNNGV. The CDR3 is CASSSRTGEPYNEQFF. CDR3 coding DNA: TGTGCCAGCAGCTCACGGACAGGGGAACCCTACAATGAGCAGTTCTTC.

In this sample, this clonotype turned up many times. This rearrangement joins TRBV20-1 to TRBJ2-2, with TRBD2 identical over 12 bases. The CDR3 has 16 amino acids. CDR1 is DFQATT and CDR2 is SNEGSKA in the germline V gene (reference sequence). The V gene end was trimmed by 3 bases and the J gene end by 6 bases; junction bases not matched to a gene: 8. In DNA, the CDR3 is TGCAGTGCTAGGACTAGCGGGGGAGCCCAGGCCGGGGAGCTGTTTTTT. Protein product: CSARTSGGAQAGELFF.

V gene TRBV6-5 combines with J gene TRBJ1-5; D not resolved. CDR1 is MNHEY and CDR2 is SVGAGI in the germline V gene. The CDR3 length is 15 residues. The ends were cut back, 0 bases at V and 0 bases at J, with 6 bases in the middle. The CDR3 sequence is CASSYSQNSNQPQHF. The CDR3 DNA follows: TGTGCCAGCAGTTACTCCCAAAATAGCAATCAGCCCCAGCATTTT.

The chain has TRBV13 and TRBJ2-5; TRBD2 is a possible D gene (6 bases). With 1 base removed from V and 5 bases from J, the gap between germline ends came to 11 bases. The CDR3 contains 14 residues. CDR1 is PRHDT and CDR2 is FYEKMQ in the germline V gene (reference sequence). Here the CDR3 reads CASSLAGEYETQYF. The CDR3 bases are TGTGCCAGCAGCTTAGCGGGAGAGTATGAGACCCAGTACTTC.

This clonotype was counted at least ten times. The J gene is TRBJ2-1, the V gene TRBV28; 11 bases agree with TRBD2. Trimming removed 10 bases from V and 6 bases from J; junction bases left unmatched: 20. The CDR3 totals 18 residues. Germline V gene lookup returns CDR1 MDHEN and CDR2 SYDVKM. This chain's CDR3 is CATHEGYGLAGLGNEQFF. CDR3 bases: TGTGCCACCCACGAGGGCTATGGACTAGCGGGTCTAGGCAATGAGCAGTTCTTC.

This clonotype was counted at least ten times. This sequence joins TRBV6-1 and TRBJ1-1; 7 bases fit TRBD1. Germline assignment: CDR1 MNHNS and CDR2 SASEGT. The CDR3 covers 14 residues. V was clipped by 6 bases and J by 1 base; unmatched bases: 5. The CDR3 loop reads CASRRGQPNTEAFF. CDR3 in DNA: TGTGCCAGCAGAAGGGGACAGCCGAACACTGAAGCTTTCTTT.